Below are 3 T cell receptor beta chains sequenced from a single sample in a study of T cell responses to AZD1222 COVID-19 vaccine. Repertoires were generated with immunoSEQ multiplex PCR, while TCRdb's copy carries only in-frame clones and drops some. The sample lists roughly 130,000 clones, over 85% seen once, with less than 7% in the top ten. The material was peripheral blood, obtained on day 0 of AZD1222 vaccination. Every receptor here comes from an adult in good health.

The chain recombines TRBV21-1 with TRBJ1-5. TRBV21-1 is a pseudogene. The length of the CDR3 is 15 residues. As DNA, the CDR3 is TGTGCCAGCAGCCCATGGGGAATGGATAATCAGCCCCAGCATTTT. It yields the protein CASSPWGMDNQPQHF.

The chain's CDR3 is CASSIRVSYEQYF. CDR3 in DNA: TGTGCCAGTAGTATACGTGTAAGCTACGAGCAGTACTTC. The rearrangement joins TRBV19 to TRBJ2-7; D call uncertain. The germline gives CDR1 LNHDA, CDR2 SQIVND (reference sequence). The V end lost 2 bases, the J end lost 3 bases, and 8 bases lay between the germline ends. This CDR3 has 13 residues.

The chain couples TRBV28 to TRBJ2-4; possible D gene TRBD1, 6 bases. Trimming took 6 bases from V and 3 from J, leaving 15 bases between them. The CDR3 loop spans 15 amino acids. CDR1 and CDR2 from the germline V gene are MDHEN and SYDVKM. The CDR3: CASRTFRGSKNIQYF. CDR3 nucleotides: TGTGCCAGCAGAACCTTCAGGGGTAGCAAAAACATTCAGTACTTC. Full variable domain (remainder filled in from reference TRBV28 and TRBJ2-4): DVKVTQSSRYLVKRTGEKVFLECVQDMDHENMFWYRQDPGLGLRLIYFSYDVKMKEKGDIPEGYSVSREKKERFSLILESASTNQTSMYLCASRTFRGSKNIQYFGAGTRLSVL.